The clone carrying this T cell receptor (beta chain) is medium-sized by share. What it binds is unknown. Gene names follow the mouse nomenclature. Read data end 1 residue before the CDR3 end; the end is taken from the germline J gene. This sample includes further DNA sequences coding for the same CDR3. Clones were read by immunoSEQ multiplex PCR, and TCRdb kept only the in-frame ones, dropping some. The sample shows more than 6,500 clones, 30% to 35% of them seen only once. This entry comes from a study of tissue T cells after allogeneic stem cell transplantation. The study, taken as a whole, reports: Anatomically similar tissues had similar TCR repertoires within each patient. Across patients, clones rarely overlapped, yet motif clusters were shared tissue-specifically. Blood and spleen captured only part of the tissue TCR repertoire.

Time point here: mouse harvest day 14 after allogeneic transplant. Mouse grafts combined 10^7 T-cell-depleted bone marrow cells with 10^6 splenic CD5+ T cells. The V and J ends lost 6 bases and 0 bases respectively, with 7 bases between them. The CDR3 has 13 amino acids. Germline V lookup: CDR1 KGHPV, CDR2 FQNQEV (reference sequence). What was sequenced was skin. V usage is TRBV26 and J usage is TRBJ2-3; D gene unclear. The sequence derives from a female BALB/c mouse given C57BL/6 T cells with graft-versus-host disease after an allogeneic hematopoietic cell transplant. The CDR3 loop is CASSRLSAETLYF. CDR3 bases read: TGTGCCAGCAGCCGGCTTAGTGCAGAAACGCTGTAT.